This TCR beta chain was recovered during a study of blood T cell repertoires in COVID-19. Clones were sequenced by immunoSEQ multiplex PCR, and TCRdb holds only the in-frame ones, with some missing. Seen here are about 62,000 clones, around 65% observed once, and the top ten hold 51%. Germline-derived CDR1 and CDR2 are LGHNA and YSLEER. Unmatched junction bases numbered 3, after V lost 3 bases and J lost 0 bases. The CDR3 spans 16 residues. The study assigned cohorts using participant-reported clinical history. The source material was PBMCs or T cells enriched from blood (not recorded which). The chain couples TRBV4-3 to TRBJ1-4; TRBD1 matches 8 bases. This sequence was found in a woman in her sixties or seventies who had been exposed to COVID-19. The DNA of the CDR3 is TGCGCCAGCAGCCAGGGACAGGATGCAACTAATGAAAAACTGTTTTTT. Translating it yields CASSQGQDATNEKLFF.